The 23 T cell receptor beta chains below all came from one sample that was sequenced in a study of blood T cell repertoires in COVID-19. The data were produced by immunoSEQ multiplex PCR, yet TCRdb's version contains in-frame clones alone and is incomplete. The sample lists about 270,000 clones; around 86% were seen once. The specimen was peripheral blood. These receptors were taken from a woman at least 80 years old with COVID-19, enrolled during active disease.

The genes are TRBV5-4 and TRBJ2-2, with D perhaps TRBD2 (5 bases). The V gene's germline CDR1 is SGHNT and CDR2 YYREEE (reference sequence). This CDR3 contains 16 residues. V was shortened by 6 bases and J by 2 bases, with 17 bases between the two germline ends. The CDR3 sequence is CASTRMLSGNTGELFF. The CDR3 DNA follows: TGTGCCAGCACCCGAATGCTAAGCGGAAACACCGGGGAGCTGTTTTTT.

This clone was seen a handful of times. This chain uses TRBV11-2 with TRBJ1-3; D gene uncertain. Trimming left V 2 bases short and J 0 bases short, with 5 bases between. Germline V gives CDR1 SGHAT, CDR2 FQNNGV. This CDR3 has 14 residues. As DNA, the CDR3 is TGTGCCAGCAGCTTAACAGACTCTGGAAACACCATATATTTT. Its translation is CASSLTDSGNTIYF.

In this sample, this clone turned up once. The V call is TRBV5-4, the J call TRBJ2-1; D may be TRBD2 (6 bases). Germline CDR1 and CDR2: SGHNT and YYREEE (reference sequence). V was clipped by 0 bases and J by 0 bases, with 13 bases between them. This CDR3 has 17 amino acids. The CDR3 spells CASSLGGVTSSYNEQFF. The CDR3, as DNA: TGTGCCAGCAGCTTGGGGGGGGTTACTAGCTCCTACAATGAGCAGTTCTTC.

The chain is built from TRBV6-5 and TRBJ1-2; possibly TRBD1 for D (5 bases). Germline-derived CDR1 and CDR2 are MNHEY and SVGAGI. There are 15 residues in the CDR3. V was clipped by 4 bases and J by 3 bases, with 15 bases between them. The CDR3 bases are TGTGCCAGCAGTTTACTCCCCTTGACAGACTATGGCTACACCTTC. Its translation: CASSLLPLTDYGYTF.

V and J are TRBV29-1 and TRBJ2-1; TRBD2 matches 9 bases. Germline V gene lookup returns CDR1 SQVTM and CDR2 ANQGSEA. V shed 8 bases, J shed 4 bases, and the junction held 9 bases outside the gene matches. The CDR3 extends over 14 amino acids. CDR3 residues: CSPEAGGPYNEQFF. The CDR3 region has the DNA TGCAGCCCGGAAGCGGGGGGCCCATACAATGAGCAGTTCTTC.

The CDR3 region is CASSQDLNRGNYGYTF. The CDR3 DNA reads TGCGCCAGCAGCCAAGATCTTAACAGGGGCAACTATGGCTACACCTTC. The chain is built from TRBV4-1 and TRBJ1-2, with 7 nucleotides matching TRBD1. Unmatched junction bases numbered 6, after V lost 0 bases and J lost 2 bases. Germline V CDR1 and CDR2: MGHRA, YSYEKL. The CDR3 has 16 residues.

This clone has only a few counts. V and J are TRBV11-3 and TRBJ2-3; 8 nucleotides align to TRBD2. CDR3 length equals 14 residues. Trimming at V came to 1 base and at J to 5 bases, leaving 2 bases not matched to a gene. Looked up from germline, CDR1 is SGHNT and CDR2 is YENEEA. The CDR3 nucleotides read TGTGCCAGCAGCTTAGCGGGGGGGATAGATACGCAGTATTTT. It encodes CASSLAGGIDTQYF.

This clone was detected once. The V call is TRBV7-3, the J call TRBJ2-7; 10 bases map to TRBD1. This CDR3 comprises 14 residues. The V gene end was trimmed by 5 bases and the J gene end by 6 bases; junction bases not matched to a gene: 7. The germline gives CDR1 SGHTA, CDR2 FQGTGA. The DNA for the CDR3 is TGTGCCAGCAGCCCGGACAGGGGGAATGGCGAGCAGTACTTC. Translation: CASSPDRGNGEQYF.

This clone was found a few times. This chain joins TRBV28 and TRBJ1-4, with a tentative D call TRBD1 (5 bases). The V end was cut by 3 bases, the J end by 4 bases, with 15 bases between. The CDR3 extends over 16 amino acids. Germline assignment: CDR1 MDHEN and CDR2 SYDVKM. In DNA, the CDR3 is TGTGCCAGCAGTTTCAGTGCCCGGGGGGTTAATGAAAAACTGTTTTTT. It yields the protein CASSFSARGVNEKLFF.

V usage is TRBV6-6 and J usage is TRBJ2-1, with D uncertain. In germline, CDR1 is MNHNY, CDR2 SVGAGI (reference sequence). The CDR3 is 17 amino acids. The V and J ends lost 5 bases and 3 bases respectively, with 20 bases between them. CDR3 in DNA: TGTGCCAGCAGTCCCTACCGGCCAAGTGGGCTCTACAATGAGCAGTTCTTC. Protein: CASSPYRPSGLYNEQFF.

This chain links TRBV7-2 with TRBJ2-7; D is unresolved. V lost 2 bases and J 3 bases, leaving 8 bases between the germline ends. Germline lookup yields CDR1 SGHTA and CDR2 FQGNSA. The CDR3 loop spans 13 amino acids. As DNA, the CDR3 is TGTGCCAGCAGCTTATATACCAGCTACGAGCAGTACTTC. This gives the protein CASSLYTSYEQYF.

V usage is TRBV19 and J usage is TRBJ1-6, with TRBD1 as a possible D gene (6 bases). V lost 3 bases and J lost 5, with 14 bases in between. Per the germline V gene, CDR1 is LNHDA and CDR2 is SQIVND (reference sequence). The CDR3 is made up of 16 amino acids. The CDR3 sequence is CASSIQGTGNNSPLHF. Written as DNA, the CDR3 is TGTGCCAGTAGTATCCAGGGGACGGGTAATAATTCACCCCTCCACTTT.

This chain uses TRBV7-2 with TRBJ1-1; no clear D gene. From germline, CDR1 is SGHTA and CDR2 FQGNSA. Trimming shortened V by 3 bases and J by 9 bases, and 11 bases separated the two germline ends. The CDR3 is 12 residues long. For the CDR3, the DNA is TGTGCCAGCAGCTTTGGGCAGAGAAAAGCTTTCTTT. This encodes CASSFGQRKAFF. Using reference TRBV7-2 and TRBJ1-1 for the parts outside the CDR3, the full variable domain is GAGVSQSPSNKVTEKGKDVELRCDPISGHTALYWYRQSLGQGLEFLIYFQGNSAPDKSGLPSDRFSAERTGGSVSTLTIQRTQQEDSAVYLCASSFGQRKAFFGQGTRLTVV.

V is TRBV5-4 and J is TRBJ2-3, with D possibly being TRBD2 (6 bases). Trimming stripped 2 bases from V and 6 bases from J, with 13 bases between. This CDR3 contains 14 residues. Germline V gives CDR1 SGHNT, CDR2 YYREEE (reference sequence). CDR3 amino acids: CASSFPLSGDTQYF. The DNA for the CDR3 is TGTGCCAGCAGCTTTCCCCTTAGCGGCGATACGCAGTATTTT.

This clone occurred once. The CDR3 bases are TGCGCCAGCAGCTTGTCCAGTGGTCAGGGGCTACAGTACTTC. Translation: CASSLSSGQGLQYF. The chain uses TRBV5-1 and TRBJ2-7; D possibly corresponds to TRBD1 (6 bases). The germline V gene has CDR1 SGHRS and CDR2 YFSETQ. V lost 1 base and J 10 bases, leaving 18 bases between the germline ends. This CDR3 has 14 residues.

This rearrangement joins TRBV28 to TRBJ1-1, with D hard to call. Trimming pared 2 bases from V and 4 bases from J, leaving 8 bases between. Germline CDR1 is MDHEN and CDR2 is SYDVKM. CDR3 length: 13 residues. The DNA of the CDR3 is TGTGCCAGCAGTTTACGGGAATCCACTGAAGCTTTCTTT. Translation: CASSLRESTEAFF.

The genes are TRBV19 and TRBJ1-1, with 10 positions matching TRBD1. V shed 2 bases, J shed 10 bases, and the junction held 4 bases outside the gene matches. The CDR3 has 13 amino acids. The germline CDR1 and CDR2 sequences are LNHDA and SQIVND (reference sequence). The CDR3 DNA reads as TGTGCCAGTAGTATAACGAGACAGGGGGCAGCTTTCTTT. The encoded protein is CASSITRQGAAFF. The entire variable domain, with the rest obtained from reference TRBV19 and TRBJ1-1, is as follows: DGGITQSPKYLFRKEGQNVTLSCEQNLNHDAMYWYRQDPGQGLRLIYYSQIVNDFQKGDIAEGYSVSREKKESFPLTVTSAQKNPTAFYLCASSITRQGAAFFGQGTRLTVV.

This sequence joins TRBV7-9 and TRBJ2-7; 7 bases are shared with TRBD2. Germline V gives CDR1 SEHNR, CDR2 FQNEAQ (reference sequence). This CDR3 has 12 amino acids. J gave up 13 bases and V 7 bases, and 13 bases lay outside the gene matches. The DNA for the CDR3 is TGTGCCAGCATCCAGGTCCCGGGGGGATGCTACGTC. It is translated as CASIQVPGGCYV.

The rearrangement uses TRBV4-3 and TRBJ2-5; possibly TRBD1 for D (6 bases). Germline V gene lookup returns CDR1 LGHNA and CDR2 YSLEER. The CDR3 covers 18 residues. Trimming removed 1 base at V and 2 bases at J, with 20 bases between. The CDR3 reads CASSQAQKGTGPQETQYF. CDR3 bases: TGCGCCAGCAGCCAAGCTCAAAAAGGAACAGGGCCGCAAGAGACCCAGTACTTC.

The rearrangement uses TRBV5-1 and TRBJ2-3; perhaps TRBD2 as D (6 bases). Germline V gene data show CDR1 as SGHRS and CDR2 as YFSETQ. V was shortened by 5 bases and J by 7 bases, with 14 bases between the two germline ends. This CDR3 spans 13 amino acids. This CDR3 is CASRGTSGNTQYF. CDR3 nucleotide sequence: TGCGCCAGCAGGGGGACTTCGGGCAATACGCAGTATTTT.

The chain recombines TRBV4-3 with TRBJ1-5; TRBD1 agrees at 10 bases. The CDR3 has 19 residues. V gave up 0 bases and J gave up 4 bases; unmatched junction bases: 12. The germline gives CDR1 LGHNA, CDR2 YSLEER. The CDR3 sequence: CASSQDVSLGQGINQPQHF. In DNA, the CDR3 is TGCGCCAGCAGCCAAGATGTGTCGTTGGGACAGGGGATAAATCAGCCCCAGCATTTT.

V is TRBV2 and J is TRBJ1-1; D perhaps matches TRBD1 (6 bases). The germline V and J ends were trimmed by 7 bases and 6 bases, with 15 bases remaining between them. CDR1 and CDR2 (germline): SNHLY, FYNNEI. The CDR3 spans 13 residues. DNA of the CDR3: TGTGCCAGCAAGGGCTGGACAGATGCTGAAGCTTTCTTT. Protein product: CASKGWTDAEAFF.

The chain links TRBV4-1 to TRBJ2-6, with D possibly matching TRBD2 (7 bases). The CDR3 extends over 20 amino acids. Per the germline V gene, CDR1 is MGHRA and CDR2 is YSYEKL. Between the trimmed V and J ends, which lost 0 bases and 0 bases, there was a span of 18 bases. In DNA, the CDR3 is TGCGCCAGCAGCCAAGATATGGGGGGGGCTGTTGACTCTGGGGCCAACGTCCTGACTTTC. It specifies CASSQDMGGAVDSGANVLTF.